Below are 19 T cell receptor beta chains sequenced from a single sample in a study of blood T cell repertoires in COVID-19. Profiled with immunoSEQ multiplex PCR; TCRdb holds only in-frame clones, not every one. The sample includes about 320,000 clones, approximately 90% of them seen just once. The sequencing input was PBMCs or T cells enriched from blood (not recorded which). The receptor source for this set is a woman in her 30s who had been exposed to COVID-19.

V and J are TRBV2 and TRBJ1-4; D gene uncertain. CDR1 and CDR2 from the germline V gene are SNHLY and FYNNEI. This CDR3 spans 13 amino acids. Trimming removed 8 bases from V and 3 bases from J, with 10 bases in between. CDR3 nucleotide sequence: TGTGCCAGCCAGGTTTTCGCTAATGAAAAACTGTTTTTT. Protein: CASQVFANEKLFF.

The V call is TRBV4-3, the J call TRBJ2-5, with 15 bases matching TRBD2. This CDR3 spans 20 amino acids. Germline trimming cut 4 bases from V and 1 base from J; bases unmatched to any gene: 13. In germline, CDR1 is LGHNA, CDR2 YSLEER. DNA of the CDR3: TGCGCCAGCAGCCCGGGACTAGCGGGGGGACCGACGACCTCCCAAGAGACCCAGTACTTC. It translates to CASSPGLAGGPTTSQETQYF.

The chain uses TRBV4-2 and TRBJ1-3; unclear D gene. The CDR3 length is 16 residues. Looked up from germline, CDR1 is LGHNA and CDR2 is YNFKEQ. V lost 0 bases, J lost 0 bases, and 9 bases lay in between. The CDR3 coding sequence is TGTGCCAGCAGCCAAGAACAGATTTTCTCTGGAAACACCATATATTTT. Amino acid sequence: CASSQEQIFSGNTIYF.

This chain links TRBV12-3 or TRBV12-4 with TRBJ1-1, with a weak D call TRBD1 (5 bases). There are 13 residues in the CDR3. Trimming removed 7 bases from V and 2 bases from J, with 11 bases in between. CDR3 residues: CASKLGVNTEAFF. In DNA, the CDR3 is TGTGCCAGCAAATTAGGGGTAAACACTGAAGCTTTCTTT.

This chain joins TRBV10-3 and TRBJ1-2; a weak D match, TRBD1 (6 bases). Trimming removed 0 bases from V and 3 bases from J, with 8 bases in between. The CDR3 covers 14 residues. The germline V gene encodes CDR1 ENHRY and CDR2 SYGVKD. The CDR3 coding sequence is TGTGCCATCAGTGAGTCACAGGGTGACTATGGCTACACCTTC. Translated: CAISESQGDYGYTF.

The rearrangement uses TRBV25-1 and TRBJ1-6; D is perhaps TRBD1 (5 bases). The V end lost 6 bases, the J end lost 8 bases, and 14 bases lay between the germline ends. This CDR3 region has 14 residues. Germline loops: CDR1 MGHDK, CDR2 SYGVNS. The CDR3 DNA follows: TGTGCCAGCAGACCGACAGCCGCTTATTCACCCCTCCACTTT. Its translation is CASRPTAAYSPLHF.

On this clone itself: A read error may produce the germline difference seen at one junction end. V gene TRBV27 combines with J gene TRBJ2-2; D perhaps matches TRBD2 (6 bases). The CDR3 loop spans 16 amino acids. CDR1 is MNHEY, CDR2 SMNVEV, per germline (reference sequence). CDR3: CTSSRLSGANTGELFF. Written as DNA, the CDR3 is TGTACCAGCAGTCGACTTAGCGGCGCGAACACCGGGGAGCTGTTTTTT.

The chain links TRBV29-1 to TRBJ2-3; TRBD1 aligns across 10 bases. Per germline, CDR1 SQVTM and CDR2 ANQGSEA. The CDR3 covers 15 residues. Trimming cost V 7 bases and J 4 bases; bases outside gene matches: 11. In DNA, the CDR3 is TGCAGCGGGAACAGACAGGGGGCGAACGCAGATACGCAGTATTTT. This encodes CSGNRQGANADTQYF.

The chain is built from TRBV1 and TRBJ2-5; the table gives TRBD2 as D, unverified against the DNA. TRBV1 constitutes a pseudogene. The CDR3 length is 16 residues. CDR3 residues: CTSGGAGARLLETQYF. DNA of the CDR3: TGCACCAGCGGCGGGGCGGGGGCCCGTCTTTTAGAGACCCAGTACTTC.

This clone was observed a single time. The rearrangement joins TRBV4-2 to TRBJ2-2, with TRBD2 matching over 11 bases. This CDR3 comprises 16 residues. After removal of 0 bases from V and 8 bases from J, the junction contained 5 bases not matched to a gene. Per the germline V gene, CDR1 is LGHNA and CDR2 is YNFKEQ. As DNA, the CDR3 is TGTGCCAGCAGCCAAGATTGGCTAGCGGGGGGTGGGGAGCTGTTTTTT. The encoded protein is CASSQDWLAGGGELFF.

On this clone itself: This may be a read error, as it is one base from a much larger clone. V usage is TRBV7-9 and J usage is TRBJ1-1; unclear D gene. The CDR3 covers 13 residues. V was trimmed by 2 bases and J by 1 base, leaving 5 bases between them. Germline CDR1 reads SEHNR; CDR2 reads FQNEAQ (reference sequence). In DNA, the CDR3 is TGTGCCAGCAGCTTAACACCGAACACTGAAGCTTTCTTT. This gives the protein CASSLTPNTEAFF.

This chain uses TRBV2 with TRBJ1-6; D possibly corresponds to TRBD1 (6 bases). Per germline, CDR1 SNHLY and CDR2 FYNNEI. V lost 6 bases and J lost 10, with 22 bases in between. The CDR3 totals 16 residues. This CDR3 reads CASSVGQSALSSPLHF. CDR3 DNA: TGTGCCAGCAGCGTCGGACAGTCAGCTTTATCGTCACCCCTCCACTTT. The full variable domain, completed using reference TRBV2 and TRBJ1-6, is EPEVTQTPSHQVTQMGQEVILRCVPISNHLYFYWYRQILGQKVEFLVSFYNNEISEKSEIFDDQFSVERPDGSNFTLKIRSTKLEDSAMYFCASSVGQSALSSPLHFGNGTRLTVT.

V is TRBV5-5 and J is TRBJ1-2; D might be TRBD1 (5 bases). The V end lost 4 bases, the J end lost 8 bases, and 15 bases lay between the germline ends. The CDR3 has 13 amino acids. Germline V gene data show CDR1 as SGHKS and CDR2 as YYEKEE (reference sequence). The chain's CDR3 is CASSPDIAAGYTF. The DNA of the CDR3 is TGTGCCAGCAGCCCGGACATCGCCGCAGGCTACACCTTC.

The V call is TRBV28, the J call TRBJ2-2; D perhaps matches TRBD1 (5 bases). Per the germline V gene, CDR1 is MDHEN and CDR2 is SYDVKM. The CDR3 spans 16 residues. V lost 3 bases, J lost 3 bases, and 14 bases lay in between. As DNA, the CDR3 is TGTGCCAGCAGTTTTAGGTCAGGGTGGCACACCGGGGAGCTGTTTTTT. This translates into CASSFRSGWHTGELFF.

This clone is a singleton in its sample. The chain couples TRBV7-8 to TRBJ1-6, with 9 bases identical to TRBD1. Germline V gives CDR1 SGHVS, CDR2 FQNEAQ. The CDR3 length is 15 residues. Trimming cost V 4 bases and J 5 bases; bases outside gene matches: 3. CDR3 residues: CASSSRQGDNSPLHF. CDR3 DNA sequence: TGTGCCAGCAGCTCTCGACAGGGGGATAATTCACCCCTCCACTTT.

This clone was picked up one time. The genes are TRBV9 and TRBJ1-3; no clear D. Trimming stripped 0 bases from V and 1 base from J, with 5 bases between. The V gene's germline CDR1 is SGDLS and CDR2 YYNGEE. This CDR3 spans 14 amino acids. CDR3 protein: CASSVVSSGNTIYF. As DNA, the CDR3 is TGTGCCAGCAGCGTAGTTTCTTCTGGAAACACCATATATTTT. The complete variable domain, with remaining parts taken from reference TRBV9 and TRBJ1-3, reads DSGVTQTPKHLITATGQRVTLRCSPRSGDLSVYWYQQSLDQGLQFLIQYYNGEERAKGNILERFSAQQFPDLHSELNLSSLELGDSALYFCASSVVSSGNTIYFGEGSWLTVV.

The chain is built from TRBV7-3 and TRBJ2-1; TRBD2 agrees at 12 bases. The ends lost 2 bases at V and 9 bases at J; junction bases unmatched: 5. The CDR3 spans 15 residues. CDR1 is SGHTA and CDR2 is FQGTGA in the germline V gene. CDR3 bases: TGTGCCAGCAGCTTAGGGACTAGCGGGTCGGCTGAGCAGTTCTTC. This codes for CASSLGTSGSAEQFF.

This clone was counted between two and nine times. The chain uses TRBV4-1 and TRBJ1-3, with TRBD1 matching over 9 bases. The germline V gene has CDR1 MGHRA and CDR2 YSYEKL. The CDR3 has 15 amino acids. Losses at the gene ends were 4 bases for V and 3 bases for J; bases not matched to a gene: 4. Here the CDR3 reads CASSRMDRGGNTIYF. For the CDR3, the DNA is TGCGCCAGCAGCCGTATGGACAGGGGTGGAAACACCATATATTTT.

The chain is built from TRBV5-5 and TRBJ1-1; D may be TRBD1 (5 bases). V was clipped by 0 bases and J by 0 bases, with 18 bases between them. The CDR3 loop spans 18 amino acids. Per germline, CDR1 SGHKS and CDR2 YYEKEE (reference sequence). The CDR3 loop is CASSLGSDTRKLNTEAFF. DNA for the CDR3: TGTGCCAGCAGCTTGGGTTCGGACACCCGAAAACTGAACACTGAAGCTTTCTTT.